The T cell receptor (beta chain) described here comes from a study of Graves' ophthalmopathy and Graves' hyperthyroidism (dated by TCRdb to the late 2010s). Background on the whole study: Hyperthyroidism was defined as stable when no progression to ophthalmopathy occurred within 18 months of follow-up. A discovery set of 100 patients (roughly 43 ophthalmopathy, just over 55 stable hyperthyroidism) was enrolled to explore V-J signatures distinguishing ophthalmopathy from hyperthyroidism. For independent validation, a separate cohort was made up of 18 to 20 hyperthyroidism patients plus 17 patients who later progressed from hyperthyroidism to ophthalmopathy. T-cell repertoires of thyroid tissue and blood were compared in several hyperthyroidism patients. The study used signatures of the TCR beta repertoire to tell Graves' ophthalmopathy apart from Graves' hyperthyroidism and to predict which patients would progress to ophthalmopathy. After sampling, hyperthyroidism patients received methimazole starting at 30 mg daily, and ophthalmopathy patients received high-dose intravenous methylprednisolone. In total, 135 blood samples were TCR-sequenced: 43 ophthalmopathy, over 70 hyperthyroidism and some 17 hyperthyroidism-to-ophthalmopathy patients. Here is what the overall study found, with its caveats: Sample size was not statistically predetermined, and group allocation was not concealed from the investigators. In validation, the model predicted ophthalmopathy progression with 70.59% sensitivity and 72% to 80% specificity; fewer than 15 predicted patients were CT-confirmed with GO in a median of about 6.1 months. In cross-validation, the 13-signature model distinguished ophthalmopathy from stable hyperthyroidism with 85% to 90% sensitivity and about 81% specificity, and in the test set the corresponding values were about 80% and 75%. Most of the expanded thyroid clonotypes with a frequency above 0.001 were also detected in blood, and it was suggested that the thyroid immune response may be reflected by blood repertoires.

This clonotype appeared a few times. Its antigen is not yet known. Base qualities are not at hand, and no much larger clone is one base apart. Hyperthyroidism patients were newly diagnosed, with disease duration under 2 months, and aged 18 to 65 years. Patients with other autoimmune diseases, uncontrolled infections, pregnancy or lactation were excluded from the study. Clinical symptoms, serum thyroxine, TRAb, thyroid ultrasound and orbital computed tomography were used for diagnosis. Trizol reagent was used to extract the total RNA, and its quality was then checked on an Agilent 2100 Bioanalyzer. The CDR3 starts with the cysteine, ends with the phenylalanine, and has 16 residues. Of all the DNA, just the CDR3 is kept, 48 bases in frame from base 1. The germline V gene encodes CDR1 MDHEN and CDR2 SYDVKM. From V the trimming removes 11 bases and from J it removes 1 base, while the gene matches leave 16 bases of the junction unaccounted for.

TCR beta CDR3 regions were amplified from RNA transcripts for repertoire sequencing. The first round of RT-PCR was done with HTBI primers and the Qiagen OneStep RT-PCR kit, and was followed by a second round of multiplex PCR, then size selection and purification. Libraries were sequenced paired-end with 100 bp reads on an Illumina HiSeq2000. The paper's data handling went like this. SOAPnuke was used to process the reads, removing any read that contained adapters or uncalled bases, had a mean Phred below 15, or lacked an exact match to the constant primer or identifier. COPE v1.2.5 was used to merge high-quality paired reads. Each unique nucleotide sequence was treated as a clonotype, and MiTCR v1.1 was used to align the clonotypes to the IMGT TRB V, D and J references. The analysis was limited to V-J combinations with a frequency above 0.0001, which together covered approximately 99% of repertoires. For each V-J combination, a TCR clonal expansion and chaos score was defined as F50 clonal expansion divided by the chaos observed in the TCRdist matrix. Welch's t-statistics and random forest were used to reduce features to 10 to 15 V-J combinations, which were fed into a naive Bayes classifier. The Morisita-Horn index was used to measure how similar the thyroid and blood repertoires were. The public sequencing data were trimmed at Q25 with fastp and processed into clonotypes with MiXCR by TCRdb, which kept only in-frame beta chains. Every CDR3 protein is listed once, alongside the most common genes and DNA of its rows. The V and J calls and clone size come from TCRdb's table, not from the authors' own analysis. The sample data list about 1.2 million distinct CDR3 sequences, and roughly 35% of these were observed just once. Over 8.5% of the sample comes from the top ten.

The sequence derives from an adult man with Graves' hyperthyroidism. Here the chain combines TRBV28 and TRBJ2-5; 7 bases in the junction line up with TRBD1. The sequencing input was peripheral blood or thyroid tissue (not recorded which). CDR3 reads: CAATASGTALQETQYF. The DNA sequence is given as TGTGCCGCTACGGCTAGTGGGACAGCCCTCCAAGAGACCCAGTACTTC.